This TCR beta chain was captured by sequencing in a study of shared clonotypes between healthy human individuals. Only in-frame clones appear in the TCRdb table, and some are missing; sequencing was by immunoSEQ multiplex PCR. The sample contains over 950,000 clones, around 77% of which appear only once. This CDR3 has 16 residues. V lost 2 bases, J lost 3 bases, and 15 bases lay in between. CDR1 is SGHNT and CDR2 is YYREEE in the germline V gene (reference sequence). The chain combines TRBV5-4 with TRBJ1-5; tentative D call: TRBD1 (6 bases). The sequence derives from a man younger than 35 in good health. Some clones in this sample may be carry-over from other donors' samples. The specimen sequenced was memory CD4+ T cells from PBMCs. Subset meaning: CD45RA-negative fraction. This chain's CDR3 is CASSFGGGGDNQPQHF. The CDR3, as DNA: TGTGCCAGCAGCTTTGGTGGCGGGGGCGACAATCAGCCCCAGCATTTT.